This T cell receptor beta chain was identified during a study of T cell changes during pregnancy in multiple sclerosis. Germline V CDR1 and CDR2: LNHNV, YYDKDF (reference sequence). The CDR3 spans 14 residues. V lost 5 bases and J lost 2; bases outside the gene matches: 5. Produced via immunoSEQ multiplex PCR; TCRdb's table is partial and in-frame only. Of 55,000 to 75,000 clones listed, roughly nine tenths were seen once; the top ten hold approximately 1.3%. This TCR came from a female donor in good health, enrolled as a control in a pregnancy study. Specimen: peripheral blood, collected after pregnancy. The V and J genes are TRBV15 and TRBJ1-1; TRBD1 matches 7 bases. The CDR3 nucleotides read TGTGCCACCAGCTCTCGGACAGGTAACACTGAAGCTTTCTTT. This encodes CATSSRTGNTEAFF.